These 5 T cell receptor beta chains came from one sample sequenced in a study of blood T cells in healthy people across ages. Then a second PCR, running roughly 7 to 11 cycles, was carried out with a sample-barcoded 5' primer and a J-beta primer mix. A single record per CDR3 protein comes from TCRdb applying MiXCR to the 5' RACE reads. Here the sample spans some 800,000 distinct CDR3 sequences, approximately 48% being singletons. Sample: blood. The receptor source for this set is a man in his 60s in good health.

This chain joins TRBV6-6 and TRBJ2-4; D unclear. CDR1 is MNHNY, CDR2 SVGAGI, per germline (reference sequence). The CDR3 totals 15 residues. Trimming removed 6 bases from V and 0 bases from J, with 12 bases in between. The CDR3 protein is CASRASTLAKNIQYF. The CDR3, as DNA: TGTGCCAGCAGAGCCTCAACATTAGCCAAAAACATTCAGTACTTC.

Written as DNA, the CDR3 is TGTGCCACCAGCAGAGCGGCAGGGGACACTGAAGCTTTCTTT. Encoded protein: CATSRAAGDTEAFF. The chain employs TRBV15 and TRBJ1-1; tentatively, D is TRBD1 (6 bases). The germline CDR1 and CDR2 sequences are LNHNV and YYDKDF (reference sequence). CDR3 size: 14 residues. Trimming took off 1 base at V and 3 bases at J, with 9 bases between the two ends.

This clonotype was seen only a few times. The CDR3 spells CASSLAQVETQYF. As DNA, the CDR3 is TGTGCCAGCAGCTTAGCCCAGGTGGAGACCCAGTACTTC. This chain links TRBV7-2 with TRBJ2-5; D unresolved. V lost 0 bases, J lost 5 bases, and 7 bases lay in between. CDR3 size: 13 residues. The V gene's germline CDR1 is SGHTA and CDR2 FQGNSA.

This clonotype appeared once. The chain links TRBV7-2 to TRBJ2-3; 9 bases map to TRBD2. There are 16 residues in the CDR3. V gave up 1 base and J gave up 5 bases; unmatched junction bases: 7. Looked up from germline, CDR1 is SGHTA and CDR2 is FQGNSA. This CDR3 is CASSLEGGGGGDTQYF. The CDR3 DNA is TGTGCCAGCAGCTTAGAGGGGGGCGGGGGGGGAGATACGCAGTATTTT. Combining the CDR3 with reference TRBV7-2 and TRBJ2-3 gives the whole variable domain GAGVSQSPSNKVTEKGKDVELRCDPISGHTALYWYRQSLGQGLEFLIYFQGNSAPDKSGLPSDRFSAERTGGSVSTLTIQRTQQEDSAVYLCASSLEGGGGGDTQYFGPGTRLTVL.

This clonotype was counted between two and nine times. The chain employs TRBV28 and TRBJ2-7; 11 bases are shared with TRBD1. The V gene's germline CDR1 is MDHEN and CDR2 SYDVKM. V lost 6 bases and J lost 4; bases outside the gene matches: 8. The CDR3 spans 15 residues. CDR3 protein: CASRPGTGGNYEQYF. The CDR3 region has the DNA TGTGCCAGCAGACCCGGGACAGGGGGTAATTACGAGCAGTACTTC.